These 17 T cell receptor beta chains originate from one sample sequenced in a study of cytomegalovirus exposure and HLA in healthy donors. Sequencing used immunoSEQ multiplex PCR; TCRdb keeps in-frame clones, though not all of them. The sample yields about 130,000 clones, just under 90% seen once. Sample: PBMCs. These receptors were taken from a man in his thirties or forties in good health and CMV-seronegative.

The chain has TRBV7-9 and TRBJ1-1; D not certain. This CDR3 contains 14 residues. Germline assignment: CDR1 SEHNR and CDR2 FQNEAQ (reference sequence). The germline V and J ends were trimmed by 5 bases and 1 base, with 11 bases remaining between them. In DNA, the CDR3 is TGTGCCAGCAGCCTCGGTCTATCGAACACTGAAGCTTTCTTT. It encodes CASSLGLSNTEAFF.

This clone was seen once. CDR3 sequence reads: CASSLGIGTTSYEQYF. CDR3 nucleotide sequence: TGCGCCAGCAGCTTGGGAATCGGGACAACCTCCTACGAGCAGTACTTC. The chain uses TRBV5-1 and TRBJ2-7; D possibly corresponds to TRBD1 (6 bases). The CDR3 is made up of 16 amino acids. Germline V gives CDR1 SGHRS, CDR2 YFSETQ. Trimming cost V 0 bases and J 0 bases, with 13 bases left between them.

This chain connects TRBV2 to TRBJ2-3; 8 positions match TRBD2. The CDR3 runs to 13 residues. Looked up from germline, CDR1 is SNHLY and CDR2 is FYNNEI. The trim removed 7 bases at V and 5 bases at J, leaving 5 bases unmatched. This chain's CDR3 is CASISGGQDTQYF. CDR3 DNA sequence: TGTGCCAGCATATCGGGGGGGCAAGATACGCAGTATTTT.

V gene TRBV18 combines with J gene TRBJ2-7; D not certain. Germline CDR1 reads KGHSH; CDR2 reads LQKENI. The germline V and J ends were trimmed by 2 bases and 0 bases, with 8 bases remaining between them. The CDR3 loop spans 14 amino acids. The CDR3 DNA is TGTGCCAGCTCACCAGGGCCGAGCTCCTACGAGCAGTACTTC. It specifies CASSPGPSSYEQYF.

This chain joins TRBV28 and TRBJ2-7, with D unresolved. CDR3 length equals 14 residues. V dropped 5 bases and J dropped 0 bases, with 11 bases sitting between them. CDR1 MDHEN and CDR2 SYDVKM come from the germline V gene. The CDR3 nucleotides read TGTGCCAGCAGTCTGACGGGTAGCTCCTACGAGCAGTACTTC. It specifies CASSLTGSSYEQYF.

CDR3 sequence: CASSGPGGNTEAFF. In nucleotides, the CDR3 is TGTGCCAGCAGCGGACCAGGGGGGAACACTGAAGCTTTCTTT. This sequence joins TRBV7-9 and TRBJ1-1, with 7 bases that match TRBD1. Germline loops: CDR1 SEHNR, CDR2 FQNEAQ (reference sequence). V shed 5 bases and J 1 base; nucleotides not matched to a gene: 4. The CDR3 is 14 residues long.

The chain couples TRBV27 to TRBJ2-1; D perhaps matches TRBD2 (6 bases). The germline V and J ends were trimmed by 3 bases and 7 bases, with 16 bases remaining between them. The CDR3 spans 15 residues. CDR1 and CDR2 (germline): MNHEY, SMNVEV (reference sequence). The CDR3: CASSLLGTRGNEQFF. The CDR3 DNA is TGTGCCAGCAGTTTGCTTGGTACCCGGGGGAATGAGCAGTTCTTC.

V is TRBV18 and J is TRBJ1-1; 7 bases map to TRBD1. The V gene end was trimmed by 4 bases and the J gene end by 8 bases; junction bases not matched to a gene: 7. The V gene's germline CDR1 is KGHSH and CDR2 LQKENI. The CDR3 is 13 amino acids. CDR3 sequence reads: CASSLNRDSEAFF. The DNA of the CDR3 is TGTGCCAGCTCACTGAACCGGGACAGCGAAGCTTTCTTT.

The chain employs TRBV7-3 and TRBJ2-1; D is perhaps TRBD1 (5 bases). The CDR3 consists of 15 residues. CDR1 and CDR2 (germline): SGHTA, FQGTGA. Trimming shortened V by 4 bases and J by 6 bases, and 16 bases separated the two germline ends. The CDR3 DNA follows: TGTGCCAGCAGCTCACTATATGGGGCCAGCAATGAGCAGTTCTTC. Its protein product is CASSSLYGASNEQFF.

This clone has a single count. This chain connects TRBV18 to TRBJ2-2; 7 bases fit TRBD1. The length of the CDR3 is 17 residues. J lost 2 bases, V lost 0 bases, and 6 bases had no gene match. In germline, CDR1 is KGHSH, CDR2 LQKENI. The CDR3 sequence: CASSPPRTGQNTGELFF. The CDR3 DNA follows: TGTGCCAGCTCACCACCAAGGACAGGTCAAAACACCGGGGAGCTGTTTTTT. Supplemented by reference TRBV18 and TRBJ2-2, the full variable domain reads NAGVMQNPRHLVRRRGQEARLRCSPMKGHSHVYWYRQLPEEGLKFMVYLQKENIIDESGMPKERFSAEFPKEGPSILRIQQVVRGDSAAYFCASSPPRTGQNTGELFFGEGSRLTVL.

This chain uses TRBV4-3 with TRBJ2-7, with 12 nucleotides matching TRBD2. Germline loops: CDR1 LGHNA, CDR2 YSLEER. V shed 1 base, J shed 6 bases, and the junction held 10 bases outside the gene matches. The length of the CDR3 is 17 residues. DNA for the CDR3: TGCGCCAGCAGCCAAGCTCCGACTAGCGGGGGACGGGGCGAGCAGTACTTC. Protein: CASSQAPTSGGRGEQYF.

The V and J genes are TRBV5-4 and TRBJ1-2, with TRBD1 as a possible D gene (5 bases). Trimming left V 4 bases short and J 4 bases short, with 17 bases between. Germline V CDR1 and CDR2: SGHNT, YYREEE (reference sequence). The CDR3 extends over 15 amino acids. CDR3 amino acids: CASSPGTSTLYGYTF. The CDR3, as DNA: TGTGCCAGCAGCCCCGGGACTTCAACTCTCTATGGCTACACCTTC.

In this sample, this clone turned up a few times. The V and J genes are TRBV5-1 and TRBJ2-7, with D possibly TRBD1 on 6 matching bases. CDR3 length equals 12 residues. V dropped 4 bases and J dropped 7 bases, with 12 bases sitting between them. Germline V gene sequence: CDR1 SGHRS, CDR2 YFSETQ. In DNA form, the CDR3 reads TGCGCCAGCAGCCGCTCAGGGGAAGAGCAGTACTTC. It yields the protein CASSRSGEEQYF.

The chain uses TRBV7-8 and TRBJ1-2; 9 bases are shared with TRBD1. J lost 6 bases, V lost 1 base, and 9 bases had no gene match. Germline V lookup: CDR1 SGHVS, CDR2 FQNEAQ. The CDR3 loop spans 16 amino acids. CDR3 coding DNA: TGTGCCAGCAGCTTAGGGCCGGGACAGGGACGGAATGGCTACACCTTC. Translating gives CASSLGPGQGRNGYTF.

A few counts support this clone. This sequence joins TRBV4-3 and TRBJ2-7, with D unclear. The ends were cut back, 2 bases at V and 2 bases at J, with 13 bases in the middle. The CDR3 consists of 15 residues. Germline V gene data show CDR1 as LGHNA and CDR2 as YSLEER. CDR3: CASSQLRGEPYEQYF. CDR3 sequence (DNA): TGCGCCAGCAGCCAATTACGCGGAGAGCCCTACGAGCAGTACTTC.

The CDR3 bases are TGTGCCATCAGTGAGTCAGGGACAGCATGGGGCTACACCTTC. As protein: CAISESGTAWGYTF. The genes are TRBV10-3 and TRBJ1-2; TRBD1 agrees at 7 bases. Losses at the gene ends were 0 bases for V and 8 bases for J; bases not matched to a gene: 6. The CDR3 sequence is 14 residues long. Per germline, CDR1 ENHRY and CDR2 SYGVKD.

V usage is TRBV4-1 and J usage is TRBJ1-4; D may be TRBD1 (5 bases). The CDR3 contains 15 residues. Trimming left V 11 bases short and J 3 bases short, with 19 bases between. Looked up from germline, CDR1 is MGHRA and CDR2 is YSYEKL. Here the CDR3 reads CAASVEPGANEKLFF. The DNA for the CDR3 is TGCGCCGCCTCGGTGGAACCGGGGGCTAATGAAAAACTGTTTTTT.